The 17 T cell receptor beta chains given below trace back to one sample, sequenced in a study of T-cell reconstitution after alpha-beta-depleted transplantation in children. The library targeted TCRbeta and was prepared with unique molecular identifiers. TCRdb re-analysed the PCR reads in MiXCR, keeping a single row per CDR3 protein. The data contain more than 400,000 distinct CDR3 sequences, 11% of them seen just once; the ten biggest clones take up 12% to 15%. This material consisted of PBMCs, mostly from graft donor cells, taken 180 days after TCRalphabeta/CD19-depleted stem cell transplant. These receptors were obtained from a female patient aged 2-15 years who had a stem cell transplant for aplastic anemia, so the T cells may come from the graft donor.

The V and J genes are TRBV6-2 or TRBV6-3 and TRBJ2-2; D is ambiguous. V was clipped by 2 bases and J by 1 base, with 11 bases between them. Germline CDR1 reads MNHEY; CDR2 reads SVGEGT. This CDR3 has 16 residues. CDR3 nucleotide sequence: TGTGCCAGCAGTTACCGACACTCCCAGAACACCGGGGAGCTGTTTTTT. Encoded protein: CASSYRHSQNTGELFF.

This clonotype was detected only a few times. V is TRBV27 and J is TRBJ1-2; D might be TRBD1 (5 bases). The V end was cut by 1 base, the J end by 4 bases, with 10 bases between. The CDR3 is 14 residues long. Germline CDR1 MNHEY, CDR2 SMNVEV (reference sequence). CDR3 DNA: TGTGCCAGCAGTTTATTGGGAGGGGTCTATGGCTACACCTTC. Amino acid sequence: CASSLLGGVYGYTF.

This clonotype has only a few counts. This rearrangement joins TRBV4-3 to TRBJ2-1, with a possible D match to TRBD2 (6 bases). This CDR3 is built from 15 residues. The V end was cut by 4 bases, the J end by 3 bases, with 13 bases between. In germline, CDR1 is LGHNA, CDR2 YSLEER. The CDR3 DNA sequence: TGCGCCAGCAGCCGACTAAAGGGAGGCTACAATGAGCAGTTCTTC. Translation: CASSRLKGGYNEQFF.

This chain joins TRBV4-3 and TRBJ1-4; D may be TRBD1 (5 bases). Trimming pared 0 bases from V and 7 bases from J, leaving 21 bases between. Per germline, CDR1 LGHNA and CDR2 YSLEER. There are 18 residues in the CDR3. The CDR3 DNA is TGCGCCAGCAGCCAAGATAACAGGTTAGACGGAGACGGTGAAAAACTGTTTTTT. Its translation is CASSQDNRLDGDGEKLFF.

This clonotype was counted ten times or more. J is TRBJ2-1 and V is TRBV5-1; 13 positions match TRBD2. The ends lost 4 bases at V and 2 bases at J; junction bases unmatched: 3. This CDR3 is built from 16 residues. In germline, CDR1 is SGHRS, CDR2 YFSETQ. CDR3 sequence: CASSTGTSGAYNEQFF. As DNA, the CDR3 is TGCGCCAGCAGCACCGGGACTAGCGGGGCCTACAATGAGCAGTTCTTC.

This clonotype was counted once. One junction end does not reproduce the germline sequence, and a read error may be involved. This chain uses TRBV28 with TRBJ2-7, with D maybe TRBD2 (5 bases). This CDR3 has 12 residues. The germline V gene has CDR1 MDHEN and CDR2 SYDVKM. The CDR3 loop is CAGSRTSYEQYF. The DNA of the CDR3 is TGTGCCGGCAGCCGCACTAGCTACGAGCAGTACTTC.

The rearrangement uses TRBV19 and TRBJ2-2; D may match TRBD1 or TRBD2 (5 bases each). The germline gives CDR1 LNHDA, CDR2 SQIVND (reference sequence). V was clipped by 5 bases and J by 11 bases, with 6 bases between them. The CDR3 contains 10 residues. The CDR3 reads CASSGGELFF. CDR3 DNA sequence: TGTGCCAGTAGTGGGGGAGAGCTGTTTTTT.

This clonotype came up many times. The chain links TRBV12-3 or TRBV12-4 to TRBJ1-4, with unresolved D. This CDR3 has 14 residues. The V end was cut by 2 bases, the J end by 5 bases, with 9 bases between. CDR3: CASSLSRGNEKLFF. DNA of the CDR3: TGTGCCAGCAGTTTATCCCGAGGAAATGAAAAACTGTTTTTT.

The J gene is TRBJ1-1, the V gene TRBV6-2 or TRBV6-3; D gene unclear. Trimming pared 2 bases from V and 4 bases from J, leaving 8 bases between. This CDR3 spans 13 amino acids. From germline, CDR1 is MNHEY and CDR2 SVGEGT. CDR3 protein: CASSYVGSTEAFF. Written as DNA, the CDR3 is TGTGCCAGCAGTTACGTTGGGAGCACTGAAGCTTTCTTT.

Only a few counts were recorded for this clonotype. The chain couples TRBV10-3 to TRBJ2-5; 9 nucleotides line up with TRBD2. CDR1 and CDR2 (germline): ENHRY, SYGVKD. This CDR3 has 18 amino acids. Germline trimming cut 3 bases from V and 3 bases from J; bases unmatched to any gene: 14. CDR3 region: CAISDPWRGLADKETQYF. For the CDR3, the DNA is TGTGCCATCAGTGACCCCTGGCGGGGACTAGCAGATAAAGAGACCCAGTACTTC.

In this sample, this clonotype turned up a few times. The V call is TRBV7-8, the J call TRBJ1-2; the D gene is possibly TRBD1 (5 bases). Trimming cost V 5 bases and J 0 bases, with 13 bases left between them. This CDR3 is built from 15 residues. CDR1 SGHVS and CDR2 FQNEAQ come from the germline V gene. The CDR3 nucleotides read TGTGCCAGCAGCCCCCGGGGGTATTCTAACTATGGCTACACCTTC. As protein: CASSPRGYSNYGYTF. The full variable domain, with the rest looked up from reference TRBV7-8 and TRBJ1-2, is GAGVSQSPRYKVAKRGQDVALRCDPISGHVSLFWYQQALGQGPEFLTYFQNEAQLDKSGLPSDRFFAERPEGSVSTLKIQRTQQEDSAVYLCASSPRGYSNYGYTFGSGTRLTVV.

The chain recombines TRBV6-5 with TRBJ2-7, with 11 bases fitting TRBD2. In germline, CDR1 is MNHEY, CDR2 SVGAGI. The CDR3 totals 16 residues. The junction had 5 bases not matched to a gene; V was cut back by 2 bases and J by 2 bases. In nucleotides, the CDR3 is TGTGCCAGCAGTTACAACCGACTAGCGGGGCCCTACGAGCAGTACTTC. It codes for CASSYNRLAGPYEQYF.

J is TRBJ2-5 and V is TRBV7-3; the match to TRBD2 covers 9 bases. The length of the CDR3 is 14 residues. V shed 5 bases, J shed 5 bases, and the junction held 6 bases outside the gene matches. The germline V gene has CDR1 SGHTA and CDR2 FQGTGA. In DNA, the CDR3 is TGTGCCAGCAGCGCCATAGCGGGAGTTGAGACCCAGTACTTC. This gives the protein CASSAIAGVETQYF.

Written as DNA, the CDR3 is TGTGCCAGCAGCTTAGGGTCGAATAGCAATCAGCCCCAGCATTTT. Its translation: CASSLGSNSNQPQHF. The chain employs TRBV7-9 and TRBJ1-5, with D unresolved. This CDR3 contains 15 residues. Germline values: CDR1 SEHNR, CDR2 FQNEAQ (reference sequence). V was pared by 1 base and J by 0 bases, with 7 bases between.

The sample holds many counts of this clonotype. The CDR3 reads CASSLPGGGTEAFF. The CDR3 bases are TGTGCCAGCAGTTTGCCAGGGGGTGGCACTGAAGCTTTCTTT. The chain employs TRBV28 and TRBJ1-1; 7 bases line up with TRBD1. Germline V gives CDR1 MDHEN, CDR2 SYDVKM. After removal of 3 bases from V and 4 bases from J, the junction contained 5 bases not matched to a gene. The CDR3 runs 14 residues.

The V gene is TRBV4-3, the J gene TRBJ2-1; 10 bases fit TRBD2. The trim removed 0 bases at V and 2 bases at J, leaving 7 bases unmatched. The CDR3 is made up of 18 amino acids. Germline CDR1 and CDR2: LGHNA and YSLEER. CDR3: CASSQDIWTSGPYNEQFF. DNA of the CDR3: TGCGCCAGCAGCCAAGATATTTGGACTAGCGGTCCCTACAATGAGCAGTTCTTC.

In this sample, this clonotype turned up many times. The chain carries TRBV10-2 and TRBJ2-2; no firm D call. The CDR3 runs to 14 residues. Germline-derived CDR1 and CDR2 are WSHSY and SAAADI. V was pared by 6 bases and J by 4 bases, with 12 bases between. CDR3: CASRSENPTGELFF. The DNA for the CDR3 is TGCGCCAGCAGAAGCGAGAATCCCACCGGGGAGCTGTTTTTT.